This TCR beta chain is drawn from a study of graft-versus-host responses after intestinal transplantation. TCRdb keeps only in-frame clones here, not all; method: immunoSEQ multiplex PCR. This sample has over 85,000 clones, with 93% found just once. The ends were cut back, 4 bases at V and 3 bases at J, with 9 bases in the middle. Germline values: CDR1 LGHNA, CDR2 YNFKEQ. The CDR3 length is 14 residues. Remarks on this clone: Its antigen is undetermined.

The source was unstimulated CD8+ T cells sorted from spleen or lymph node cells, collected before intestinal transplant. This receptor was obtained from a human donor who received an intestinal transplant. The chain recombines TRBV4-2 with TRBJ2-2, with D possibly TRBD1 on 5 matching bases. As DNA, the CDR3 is TGTGCCAGCAGCCCCCAGGGCTACACCGGGGAGCTGTTTTTT. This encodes CASSPQGYTGELFF.